The next 14 T cell receptor beta chains were all read from a single sample in a study of technical replicates of blood from a few donors. TCRdb keeps only in-frame clones here, not all; method: immunoSEQ multiplex PCR. Among more than 65,000 clones, around 95% were seen once, and the ten largest hold roughly 0.36%. Sequences were obtained from T cells isolated from PBMCs. These receptor sequences come from a human donor in good health.

This chain connects TRBV9 to TRBJ1-5, with D perhaps TRBD1 (6 bases). The V end was cut by 0 bases, the J end by 4 bases, with 11 bases between. CDR1 is SGDLS, CDR2 YYNGEE, per germline. The CDR3 is 15 amino acids. CDR3 amino acids: CASSVGGQVNQPQHF. The CDR3 DNA is TGTGCCAGCAGCGTAGGGGGGCAGGTTAATCAGCCCCAGCATTTT.

The chain employs TRBV19 and TRBJ1-5; 12 nucleotides agree with TRBD1. Germline V gives CDR1 LNHDA, CDR2 SQIVND (reference sequence). The CDR3 contains 16 residues. Losses at the gene ends were 3 bases for V and 6 bases for J; bases not matched to a gene: 6. The CDR3 loop is CASSISGQGAGQPQHF. The CDR3 DNA reads TGTGCCAGTAGTATCTCGGGACAGGGGGCGGGTCAGCCCCAGCATTTT.

The V gene is TRBV18, the J gene TRBJ2-3; 9 nucleotides agree with TRBD2. The V gene's germline CDR1 is KGHSH and CDR2 LQKENI. After removal of 3 bases from V and 6 bases from J, the junction contained 7 bases not matched to a gene. The CDR3 covers 15 residues. The CDR3: CASSPASGIRDTQYF. The DNA for the CDR3 is TGTGCCAGCTCACCGGCTAGCGGGATTCGGGATACGCAGTATTTT.

J is TRBJ2-5 and V is TRBV30; D not resolved. V was shortened by 1 base and J by 4 bases, with 10 bases between the two germline ends. Germline CDR1 reads GTSNPN; CDR2 reads SVGIG (reference sequence). There are 13 residues in the CDR3. CDR3: CAWSGASGETQYF. CDR3 coding DNA: TGTGCCTGGAGTGGTGCCTCGGGAGAGACCCAGTACTTC.

The V call is TRBV19, the J call TRBJ2-1; 8 bases fit TRBD1. The CDR3 is made up of 15 amino acids. Trimming cost V 5 bases and J 4 bases; bases outside gene matches: 7. Looked up from germline, CDR1 is LNHDA and CDR2 is SQIVND (reference sequence). As DNA, the CDR3 is TGTGCCAGTAGTCCGGACAGGGAAATGTACAATGAGCAGTTCTTC. This encodes CASSPDREMYNEQFF.

The J gene is TRBJ2-7, the V gene TRBV7-2; 7 positions agree with TRBD2. The CDR3 runs to 15 residues. Trimming removed 2 bases from V and 5 bases from J; junction bases left unmatched: 9. CDR1 and CDR2 (germline): SGHTA, FQGNSA. The CDR3 here is CASSLMAGVVHEQYF. The DNA for the CDR3 is TGTGCCAGCAGCTTAATGGCGGGAGTCGTCCACGAGCAGTACTTC.

This clone showed up just once. The chain is built from TRBV11-3 and TRBJ2-1, with 10 bases aligning to TRBD2. This CDR3 spans 17 amino acids. The V gene's germline CDR1 is SGHNT and CDR2 YENEEA. V trimming: 2 bases; J trimming: 6 bases; junction bases outside the gene matches: 10. This CDR3 reads CASSLFREREGPNEQFF. The CDR3 bases are TGTGCCAGCAGCTTATTTCGTGAGCGGGAGGGCCCCAATGAGCAGTTCTTC.

CDR3 region: CASSQGSGRLYEQYF. As DNA, the CDR3 is TGCGCCAGCAGCCAAGGCAGCGGGAGACTTTACGAGCAGTACTTC. This rearrangement joins TRBV4-1 to TRBJ2-7; TRBD2 matches 8 bases. Germline CDR1 MGHRA, CDR2 YSYEKL. J was trimmed by 4 bases and V by 1 base; bases with no gene match: 6. This CDR3 region has 15 residues.

The chain is built from TRBV10-3 and TRBJ1-4; TRBD1 matches at 7 bases. CDR3 size: 14 residues. CDR1 and CDR2 from the germline V gene are ENHRY and SYGVKD. V lost 6 bases and J lost 5; bases outside the gene matches: 6. The CDR3 DNA sequence: TGTGCCATCAGCTCAGGGGGAATAAATGAAAAACTGTTTTTT. This gives the protein CAISSGGINEKLFF.

The chain carries TRBV30 and TRBJ2-1; D is unclear. The CDR3 is made up of 10 amino acids. V was trimmed by 2 bases and J by 7 bases, leaving 3 bases between them. Germline CDR1 reads GTSNPN; CDR2 reads SVGIG (reference sequence). Here the CDR3 DNA reads TGTGCCTGGAGTCAGAATGAGCAGTTCTTC. Protein sequence: CAWSQNEQFF.

J is TRBJ2-7 and V is TRBV19, with 11 bases aligning to TRBD2. The germline V gene has CDR1 LNHDA and CDR2 SQIVND (reference sequence). J was trimmed by 0 bases and V by 2 bases; bases with no gene match: 6. This CDR3 has 17 amino acids. The CDR3 loop is CASSITSGSYLSYEQYF. The CDR3 bases are TGTGCCAGTAGTATAACTAGCGGGAGCTACCTCTCCTACGAGCAGTACTTC.

This clone was counted once. The chain uses TRBV7-6 and TRBJ1-2; D is perhaps TRBD1 (5 bases). Germline V lookup: CDR1 SGHVS, CDR2 FNYEAQ. The CDR3 loop spans 14 amino acids. V was clipped by 1 base and J by 2 bases, with 8 bases between them. The CDR3 bases are TGTGCCAGCAGCTTAGAACCAGGGAACTATGGCTACACCTTC. Translation: CASSLEPGNYGYTF.

This clone was seen a single time. This sequence joins TRBV30 and TRBJ1-1; 8 bases match TRBD1. Trimming removed 2 bases from V and 8 bases from J; junction bases left unmatched: 7. There are 13 residues in the CDR3. From germline, CDR1 is GTSNPN and CDR2 SVGIG (reference sequence). The chain's CDR3 is CAWSSTGAAEAFF. Here the CDR3 DNA reads TGTGCCTGGAGTTCGACAGGGGCCGCGGAAGCTTTCTTT.

The chain is built from TRBV7-2 and TRBJ2-3, with 12 bases that match TRBD2. Germline V gene data show CDR1 as SGHTA and CDR2 as FQGNSA. This CDR3 has 19 amino acids. J gave up 2 bases and V 2 bases, and 11 bases lay outside the gene matches. CDR3 sequence (DNA): TGTGCCAGCAGCTTATGGCTAGCGGGAGGGCCGGATAACACAGATACGCAGTATTTT. Translation gives CASSLWLAGGPDNTDTQYF.